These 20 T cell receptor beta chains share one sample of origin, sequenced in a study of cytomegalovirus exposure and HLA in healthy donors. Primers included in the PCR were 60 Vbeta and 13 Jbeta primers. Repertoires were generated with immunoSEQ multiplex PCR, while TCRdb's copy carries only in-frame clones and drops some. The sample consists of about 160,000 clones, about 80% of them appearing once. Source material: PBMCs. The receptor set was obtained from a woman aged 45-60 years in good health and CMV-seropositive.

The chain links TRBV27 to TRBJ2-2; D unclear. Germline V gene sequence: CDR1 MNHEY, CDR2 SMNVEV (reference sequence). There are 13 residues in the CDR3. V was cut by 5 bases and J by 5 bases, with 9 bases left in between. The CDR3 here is CASSQTWTGELFF. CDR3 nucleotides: TGTGCCAGCAGTCAAACATGGACCGGGGAGCTGTTTTTT.

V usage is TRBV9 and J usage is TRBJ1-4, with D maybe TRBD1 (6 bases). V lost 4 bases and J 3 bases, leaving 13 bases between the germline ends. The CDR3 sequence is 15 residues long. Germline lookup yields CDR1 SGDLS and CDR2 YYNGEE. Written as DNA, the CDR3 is TGTGCCAGCAGCCCGAGGGACAACTCTAATGAAAAACTGTTTTTT. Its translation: CASSPRDNSNEKLFF.

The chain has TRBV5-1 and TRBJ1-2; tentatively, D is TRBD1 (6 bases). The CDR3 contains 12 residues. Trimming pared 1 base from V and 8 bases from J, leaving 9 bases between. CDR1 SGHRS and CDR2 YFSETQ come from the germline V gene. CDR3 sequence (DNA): TGCGCCAGCAGCTTGAAAGGACAGGGCTACACCTTC. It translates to CASSLKGQGYTF.

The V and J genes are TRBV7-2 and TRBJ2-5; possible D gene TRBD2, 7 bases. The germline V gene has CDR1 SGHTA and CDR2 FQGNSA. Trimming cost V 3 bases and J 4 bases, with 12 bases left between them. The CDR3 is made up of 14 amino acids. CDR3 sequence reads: CASSFEGGRETQYF. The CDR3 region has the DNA TGTGCCAGCAGCTTCGAGGGGGGGCGAGAGACCCAGTACTTC.

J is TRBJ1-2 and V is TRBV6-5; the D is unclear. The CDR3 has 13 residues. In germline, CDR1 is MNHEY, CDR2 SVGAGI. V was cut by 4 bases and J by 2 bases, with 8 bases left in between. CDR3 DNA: TGTGCCAGCAGTTGGGCTCCGAACTATGGCTACACCTTC. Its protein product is CASSWAPNYGYTF.

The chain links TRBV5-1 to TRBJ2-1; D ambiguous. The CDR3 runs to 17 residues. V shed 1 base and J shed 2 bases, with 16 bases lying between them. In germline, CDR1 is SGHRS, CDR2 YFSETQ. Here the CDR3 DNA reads TGCGCCAGCAGCTTGCCCACCCAGTCTTACACCTACAATGAGCAGTTCTTC. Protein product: CASSLPTQSYTYNEQFF.

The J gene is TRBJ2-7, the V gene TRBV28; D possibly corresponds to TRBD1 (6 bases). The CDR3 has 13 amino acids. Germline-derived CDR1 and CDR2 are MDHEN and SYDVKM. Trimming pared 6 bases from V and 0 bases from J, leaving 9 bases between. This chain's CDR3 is CASRATGSYEQYF. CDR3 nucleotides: TGTGCCAGCAGAGCGACAGGCTCCTACGAGCAGTACTTC.

CDR3 in amino acids: CATSRRDTQYF. The CDR3 DNA is TGTGCCACCAGCAGGAGAGATACGCAGTATTTT. This chain joins TRBV15 and TRBJ2-3; D is uncertain. From germline, CDR1 is LNHNV and CDR2 YYDKDF (reference sequence). Trimming took 3 bases from V and 5 from J, leaving 3 bases between them. CDR3 length: 11 residues. Based on the CDR3 plus reference TRBV15 and TRBJ2-3, the full variable domain is DAMVIQNPRYQVTQFGKPVTLSCSQTLNHNVMYWYQQKSSQAPKLLFHYYDKDFNNEADTPDNFQSRRPNTSFCFLDIRSPGLGDTAMYLCATSRRDTQYFGPGTRLTVL.

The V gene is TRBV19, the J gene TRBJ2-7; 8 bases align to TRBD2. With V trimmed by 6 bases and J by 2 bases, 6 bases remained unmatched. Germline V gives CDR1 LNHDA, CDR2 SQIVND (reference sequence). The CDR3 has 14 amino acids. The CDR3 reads CASSPSGGAYEQYF. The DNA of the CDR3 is TGTGCCAGTAGCCCAAGCGGGGGAGCCTACGAGCAGTACTTC.

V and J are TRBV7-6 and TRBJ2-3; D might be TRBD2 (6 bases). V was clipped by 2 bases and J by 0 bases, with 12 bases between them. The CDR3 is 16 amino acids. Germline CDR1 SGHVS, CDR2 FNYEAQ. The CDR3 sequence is CASSLMQGLSTDTQYF. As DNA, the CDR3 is TGTGCCAGCAGCTTAATGCAGGGACTTAGCACAGATACGCAGTATTTT. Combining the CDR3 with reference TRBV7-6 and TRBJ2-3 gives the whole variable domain GAGVSQSPRYKVTKRGQDVALRCDPISGHVSLYWYRQALGQGPEFLTYFNYEAQQDKSGLPNDRFSAERPEGSISTLTIQRTEQRDSAMYRCASSLMQGLSTDTQYFGPGTRLTVL.

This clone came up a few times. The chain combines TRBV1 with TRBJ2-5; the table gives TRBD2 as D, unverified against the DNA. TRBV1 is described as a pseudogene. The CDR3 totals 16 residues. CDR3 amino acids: CTSSRTPEVIQETQYF. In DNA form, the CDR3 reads TGCACCAGCAGCCGAACGCCAGAGGTAATACAAGAGACCCAGTACTTC.

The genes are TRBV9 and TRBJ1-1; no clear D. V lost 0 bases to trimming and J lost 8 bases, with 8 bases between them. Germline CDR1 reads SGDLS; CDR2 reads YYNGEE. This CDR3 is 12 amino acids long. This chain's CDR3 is CASSVEGGEAFF. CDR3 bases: TGTGCCAGCAGCGTAGAGGGAGGGGAAGCTTTCTTT.

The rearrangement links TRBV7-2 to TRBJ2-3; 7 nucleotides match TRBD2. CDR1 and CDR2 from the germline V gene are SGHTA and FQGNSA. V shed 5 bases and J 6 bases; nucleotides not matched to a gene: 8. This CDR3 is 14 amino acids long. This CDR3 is CASSPRRGGDTQYF. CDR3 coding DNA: TGTGCCAGCAGCCCCCGGAGGGGAGGGGATACGCAGTATTTT. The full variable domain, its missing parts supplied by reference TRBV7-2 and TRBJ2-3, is GAGVSQSPSNKVTEKGKDVELRCDPISGHTALYWYRQSLGQGLEFLIYFQGNSAPDKSGLPSDRFSAERTGGSVSTLTIQRTQQEDSAVYLCASSPRRGGDTQYFGPGTRLTVL.

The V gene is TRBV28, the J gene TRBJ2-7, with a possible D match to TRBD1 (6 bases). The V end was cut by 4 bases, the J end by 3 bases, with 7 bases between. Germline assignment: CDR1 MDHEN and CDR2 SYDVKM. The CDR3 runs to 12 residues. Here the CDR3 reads CASSSTGYEQYF. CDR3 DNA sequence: TGTGCCAGCAGTTCGACAGGCTACGAGCAGTACTTC.

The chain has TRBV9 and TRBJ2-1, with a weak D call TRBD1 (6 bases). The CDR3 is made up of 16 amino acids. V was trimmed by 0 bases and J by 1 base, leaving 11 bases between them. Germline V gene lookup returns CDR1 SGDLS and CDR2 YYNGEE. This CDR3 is CASSVAGTPSYNEQFF. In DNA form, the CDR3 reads TGTGCCAGCAGCGTAGCAGGGACACCTTCCTACAATGAGCAGTTCTTC.

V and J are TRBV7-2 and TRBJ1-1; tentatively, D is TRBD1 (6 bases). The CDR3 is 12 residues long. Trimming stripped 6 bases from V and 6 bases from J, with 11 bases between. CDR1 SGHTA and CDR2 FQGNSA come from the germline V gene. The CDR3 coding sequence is TGTGCCAGCAGACCACAGGGCCCTGAAGCTTTCTTT. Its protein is CASRPQGPEAFF.

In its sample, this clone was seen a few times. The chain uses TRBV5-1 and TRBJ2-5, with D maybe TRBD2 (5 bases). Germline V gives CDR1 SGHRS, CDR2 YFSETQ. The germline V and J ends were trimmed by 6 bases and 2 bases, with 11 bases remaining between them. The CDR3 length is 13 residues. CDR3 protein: CASTGEIQETQYF. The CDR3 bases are TGCGCCAGCACCGGGGAGATACAAGAGACCCAGTACTTC. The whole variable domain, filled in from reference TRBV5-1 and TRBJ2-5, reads KAGVTQTPRYLIKTRGQQVTLSCSPISGHRSVSWYQQTPGQGLQFLFEYFSETQRNKGNFPGRFSGRQFSNSRSEMNVSTLELGDSALYLCASTGEIQETQYFGPGTRLLVL.

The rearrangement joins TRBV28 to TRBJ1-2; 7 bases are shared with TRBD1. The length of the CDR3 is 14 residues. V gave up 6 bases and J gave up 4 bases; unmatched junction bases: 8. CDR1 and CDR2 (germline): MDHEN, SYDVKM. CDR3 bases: TGTGCCAGCAGCCCGGGACAGCCTGGCTATGGCTACACCTTC. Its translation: CASSPGQPGYGYTF.

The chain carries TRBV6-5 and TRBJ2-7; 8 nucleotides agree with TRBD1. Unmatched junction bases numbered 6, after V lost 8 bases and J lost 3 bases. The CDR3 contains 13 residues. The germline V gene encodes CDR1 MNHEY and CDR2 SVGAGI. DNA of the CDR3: TGTGCCAGCCACGACGGACAGGGCTACGAGCAGTACTTC. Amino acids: CASHDGQGYEQYF.

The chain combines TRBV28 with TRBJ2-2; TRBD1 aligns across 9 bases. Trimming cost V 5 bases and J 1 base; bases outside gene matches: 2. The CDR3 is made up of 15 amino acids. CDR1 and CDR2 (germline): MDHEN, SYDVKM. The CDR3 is CASSGQGWNTGELFF. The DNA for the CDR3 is TGTGCCAGCAGTGGACAGGGGTGGAACACCGGGGAGCTGTTTTTT.